Sequencing of this TCR beta chain was carried out in a study of OX40 agonist ivuxolimab in advanced cancers. The table came from immunoSEQ multiplex PCR; TCRdb's copy has only in-frame clones and leaves some out. The sample carries 76,000 or so clones, 80% to 90% recorded once. The CDR3 runs 15 residues. CDR1 is SGHRS, CDR2 YFSETQ, per germline. Trimming took off 4 bases at V and 8 bases at J, with 22 bases between the two ends. The genes are TRBV5-1 and TRBJ2-7; possibly TRBD1 or TRBD2 for D (6 bases each). The receptor comes from an adult with an advanced solid tumor such as melanoma, head and neck, liver or kidney cancer. Here the sequenced sample was CD4+ or CD8+ T cells sorted from blood, taken in a trial of the OX40 agonist ivuxolimab. In DNA, the CDR3 is TGCGCCAGCAGCCTCGGAGGGACACCTGGAGGTAAGCAGTACTTC. Translated: CASSLGGTPGGKQYF.